What follows are 22 T cell receptor beta chains derived from one specimen sequenced in a study of shared clonotypes between healthy human individuals. The naive CD8 subset, CD45RO-negative cells positively selected for CCR7, excluded terminally differentiated effector memory CD45RA+ cells. Assay: immunoSEQ multiplex PCR; the TCRdb copy retains only in-frame clones and omits some. This sample has about 2.1 million clones, with 90% to 95% found just once. Sequencing was done on a sample of naive CD8+ T cells from PBMCs. The receptor source for this set is a young man in good health. Some clones in this sample may be carry-over from other donors' samples.

The chain recombines TRBV4-3 with TRBJ2-7, with 12 bases identical to TRBD2. Germline trimming cut 1 base from V and 3 bases from J; bases unmatched to any gene: 4. Germline CDR1 LGHNA, CDR2 YSLEER. The CDR3 covers 16 residues. CDR3: CASSQGLAGARYEQYF. The CDR3 region has the DNA TGCGCCAGCAGCCAAGGACTAGCGGGAGCCCGCTACGAGCAGTACTTC.

This clone was picked up one time. The chain is built from TRBV5-1 and TRBJ1-1; TRBD1 is a possible D gene (6 bases). Per germline, CDR1 SGHRS and CDR2 YFSETQ. The CDR3 is 13 residues long. V was shortened by 2 bases and J by 4 bases, with 9 bases between the two germline ends. The CDR3, as DNA: TGCGCCAGCAGCTTCAGGGGACCCACTGAAGCTTTCTTT. This translates into CASSFRGPTEAFF.

The rearrangement joins TRBV6-6 to TRBJ1-1; perhaps TRBD1 as D (5 bases). Trimming took off 5 bases at V and 4 bases at J, with 11 bases between the two ends. The CDR3 has 13 residues. CDR1 is MNHNY, CDR2 SVGAGI, per germline (reference sequence). CDR3 protein: CASSTLRVTEAFF. Written as DNA, the CDR3 is TGTGCCAGCAGTACCCTCAGGGTCACTGAAGCTTTCTTT.

This clone was observed a single time. The chain has TRBV13 and TRBJ2-1; D may correspond to TRBD1 or TRBD2 (6 bases each). The germline V gene has CDR1 PRHDT and CDR2 FYEKMQ (reference sequence). Between the trimmed V and J ends, which lost 5 bases and 4 bases, there was a span of 18 bases. The CDR3 extends over 16 amino acids. In DNA, the CDR3 is TGTGCCAGCAGCCAAATTCCCGGGGGCCAATACAATGAGCAGTTCTTC. This gives the protein CASSQIPGGQYNEQFF.

This chain connects TRBV6-1 to TRBJ2-7; D is unresolved. Germline V gene sequence: CDR1 MNHNS, CDR2 SASEGT. The germline V and J ends were trimmed by 3 bases and 3 bases, with 12 bases remaining between them. CDR3 length equals 14 residues. CDR3: CASSDDDMGYEQYF. As DNA, the CDR3 is TGTGCCAGCAGTGACGATGATATGGGCTACGAGCAGTACTTC.

The chain couples TRBV4-2 to TRBJ2-1; D unclear. Deletions cut 4 bases from V and 2 bases from J, with 12 bases between. The CDR3 has 15 amino acids. The germline V gene encodes CDR1 LGHNA and CDR2 YNFKEQ. In DNA, the CDR3 is TGTGCCAGCAGCCGACCCGGACCGGCCTACAATGAGCAGTTCTTC. It translates to CASSRPGPAYNEQFF.

The chain has TRBV2 and TRBJ2-3, with 8 bases that match TRBD2. This CDR3 has 15 amino acids. The V gene's germline CDR1 is SNHLY and CDR2 FYNNEI. Germline trimming cut 7 bases from V and 4 bases from J; bases unmatched to any gene: 10. CDR3 residues: CASTSLGGAADTQYF. The CDR3 DNA is TGTGCCAGCACTTCTCTCGGGGGGGCCGCAGATACGCAGTATTTT.

The chain has TRBV7-8 and TRBJ1-3, with 7 bases matching TRBD1. This CDR3 is 15 amino acids long. Germline CDR1 and CDR2: SGHVS and FQNEAQ. The trim removed 4 bases at V and 0 bases at J, leaving 3 bases unmatched. CDR3 in DNA: TGTGCCAGCAGCTCATGGGACAGCTCTGGAAACACCATATATTTT. Translation: CASSSWDSSGNTIYF.

This chain joins TRBV7-2 and TRBJ2-1; 9 bases line up with TRBD2. The ends lost 2 bases at V and 6 bases at J; junction bases unmatched: 5. CDR3 length: 15 amino acids. Germline CDR1 reads SGHTA; CDR2 reads FQGNSA. CDR3 residues: CASSLLAGRINEQFF. The DNA for the CDR3 is TGTGCCAGCAGCTTACTAGCGGGACGGATCAATGAGCAGTTCTTC.

The CDR3 DNA follows: TGTGCCAGCAGTTTGCGGACTAGCAATTCCGAGCAGTACTTC. Protein sequence: CASSLRTSNSEQYF. The chain combines TRBV27 with TRBJ2-7; 8 bases match TRBD2. Germline CDR1 reads MNHEY; CDR2 reads SMNVEV (reference sequence). The length of the CDR3 is 14 residues. The V gene end was trimmed by 3 bases and the J gene end by 6 bases; junction bases not matched to a gene: 7.

The gene calls are TRBV15 and TRBJ2-1; TRBD2 agrees at 12 bases. Germline trimming cut 2 bases from V and 8 bases from J; bases unmatched to any gene: 4. CDR3 length: 15 residues. CDR1 is LNHNV, CDR2 YYDKDF, per germline (reference sequence). CDR3: CATSRTSGRMDEQFF. The CDR3 bases are TGTGCCACCAGCAGAACTAGCGGGAGGATGGATGAGCAGTTCTTC.

The rearrangement joins TRBV6-1 to TRBJ1-5; D call uncertain. CDR3 size: 14 residues. Trimming shortened V by 6 bases and J by 6 bases, and 15 bases separated the two germline ends. CDR1 is MNHNS, CDR2 SASEGT, per germline. In DNA form, the CDR3 reads TGTGCCAGCAGAGAGGCGGCCCCCTCTCAGCCCCAGCATTTT. It is translated as CASREAAPSQPQHF.

V usage is TRBV5-5 and J usage is TRBJ1-4, with D unclear. V lost 4 bases and J 3 bases, leaving 10 bases between the germline ends. Germline V gene data show CDR1 as SGHKS and CDR2 as YYEKEE (reference sequence). The CDR3 contains 14 residues. The CDR3 coding sequence is TGTGCCAGCAGCAGCAGGCACTCTAATGAAAAACTGTTTTTT. Translation: CASSSRHSNEKLFF.

The chain recombines TRBV4-2 with TRBJ2-3, with 7 bases aligning to TRBD2. With 0 bases clipped from V and 7 bases from J, the junction kept 4 bases outside the gene matches. Germline V lookup: CDR1 LGHNA, CDR2 YNFKEQ. The CDR3 extends over 14 amino acids. The CDR3 reads CASSQEGGSYTQYF. The CDR3 DNA reads as TGTGCCAGCAGCCAAGAGGGGGGGTCTTATACGCAGTATTTT.

The genes are TRBV7-9 and TRBJ1-4; no clear D gene. The CDR3 is made up of 13 amino acids. Per the germline V gene, CDR1 is SEHNR and CDR2 is FQNEAQ (reference sequence). Trimming removed 5 bases at V and 5 bases at J, with 9 bases between. CDR3 nucleotides: TGTGCCAGCAGCCACCCCCCCAATGAAAAACTGTTTTTT. Encoded protein: CASSHPPNEKLFF.

V is TRBV7-9 and J is TRBJ2-1; D is unclear. Trimming removed 8 bases at V and 8 bases at J, with 4 bases between. The CDR3 runs 9 residues. Germline assignment: CDR1 SEHNR and CDR2 FQNEAQ (reference sequence). The CDR3 DNA is TGTGCCAGCGGGGATGAGCAGTTCTTC. Protein sequence: CASGDEQFF.

The chain employs TRBV29-1 and TRBJ2-7; D ambiguous. The CDR3 spans 15 residues. Trimming removed 3 bases from V and 2 bases from J, with 17 bases in between. CDR1 is SQVTM and CDR2 is ANQGSEA in the germline V gene. CDR3 sequence: CSVEGTGPYAYEQYF. The CDR3 nucleotides are TGCAGCGTTGAGGGAACCGGGCCCTACGCCTACGAGCAGTACTTC.

The V and J genes are TRBV27 and TRBJ2-2; no firm D call. From germline, CDR1 is MNHEY and CDR2 SMNVEV (reference sequence). The CDR3 extends over 14 amino acids. V was pared by 1 base and J by 3 bases, with 6 bases between. CDR3 region: CASSLYPDTGELFF. DNA of the CDR3: TGTGCCAGCAGTTTATACCCGGACACCGGGGAGCTGTTTTTT.

V and J are TRBV29-1 and TRBJ2-1; no clear D. The CDR3 totals 12 residues. Germline-derived CDR1 and CDR2 are SQVTM and ANQGSEA. Trimming stripped 6 bases from V and 6 bases from J, with 12 bases between. DNA of the CDR3: TGCAGCGTCACCCATCGGCGCAATGAGCAGTTCTTC. It translates to CSVTHRRNEQFF.

This clone was seen a single time. This sequence joins TRBV15 and TRBJ2-5; unclear D gene. The germline CDR1 and CDR2 sequences are LNHNV and YYDKDF (reference sequence). V was shortened by 6 bases and J by 2 bases, with 16 bases between the two germline ends. The CDR3 runs 15 residues. The CDR3 sequence: CATSRSSFSQETQYF. The CDR3 DNA is TGTGCCACCAGTAGAAGCTCGTTTTCGCAAGAGACCCAGTACTTC.

This clone was recorded a few times. This chain uses TRBV9 with TRBJ2-1, with 7 bases matching TRBD2. Per germline, CDR1 SGDLS and CDR2 YYNGEE. Trimming at V came to 2 bases and at J to 8 bases, leaving 10 bases not matched to a gene. The CDR3 length is 15 residues. This CDR3 is CASSVSSGMWDEQFF. The CDR3 DNA reads TGTGCCAGCAGCGTTTCAAGCGGGATGTGGGATGAGCAGTTCTTC. The full variable domain, its missing parts supplied by reference TRBV9 and TRBJ2-1, is DSGVTQTPKHLITATGQRVTLRCSPRSGDLSVYWYQQSLDQGLQFLIQYYNGEERAKGNILERFSAQQFPDLHSELNLSSLELGDSALYFCASSVSSGMWDEQFFGPGTRLTVL.

This chain joins TRBV30 and TRBJ2-7, with D perhaps assigned TRBD1 or TRBD2 (5 bases each). The CDR3 covers 14 residues. V was cut by 2 bases and J by 2 bases, with 13 bases left in between. Germline V gives CDR1 GTSNPN, CDR2 SVGIG (reference sequence). As DNA, the CDR3 is TGTGCCTGGAGTACAATTCGGGGCCCCTACGAGCAGTACTTC. Translating gives CAWSTIRGPYEQYF.